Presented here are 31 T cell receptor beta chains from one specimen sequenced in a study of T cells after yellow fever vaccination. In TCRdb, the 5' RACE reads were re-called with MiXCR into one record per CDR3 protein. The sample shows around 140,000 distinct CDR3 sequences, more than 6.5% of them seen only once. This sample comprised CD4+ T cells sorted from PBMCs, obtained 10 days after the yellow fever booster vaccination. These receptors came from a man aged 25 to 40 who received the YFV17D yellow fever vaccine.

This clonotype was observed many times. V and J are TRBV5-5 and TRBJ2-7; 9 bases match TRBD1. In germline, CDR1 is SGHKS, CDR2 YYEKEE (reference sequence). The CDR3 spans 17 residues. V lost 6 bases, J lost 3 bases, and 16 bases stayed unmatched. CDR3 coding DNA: TGTGCCAGCACCCCTGGCCCCGGGGACAGGGCCCTCTACGAGCAGTACTTC. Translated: CASTPGPGDRALYEQYF. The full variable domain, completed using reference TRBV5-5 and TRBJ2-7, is DAGVTQSPTHLIKTRGQQVTLRCSPISGHKSVSWYQQVLGQGPQFIFQYYEKEERGRGNFPDRFSARQFPNYSSELNVNALLLGDSALYLCASTPGPGDRALYEQYFGPGTRLTVT.

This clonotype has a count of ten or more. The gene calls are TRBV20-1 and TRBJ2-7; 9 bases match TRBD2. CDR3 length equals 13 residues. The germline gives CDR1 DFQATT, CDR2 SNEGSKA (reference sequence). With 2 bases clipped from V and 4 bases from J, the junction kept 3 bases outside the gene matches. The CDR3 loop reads CSARNSGSYEQYF. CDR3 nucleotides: TGCAGTGCTAGAAATAGCGGGAGTTACGAGCAGTACTTC.

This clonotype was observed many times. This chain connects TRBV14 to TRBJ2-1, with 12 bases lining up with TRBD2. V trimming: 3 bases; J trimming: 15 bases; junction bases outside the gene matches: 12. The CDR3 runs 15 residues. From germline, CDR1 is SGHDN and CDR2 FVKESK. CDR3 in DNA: TGTGCCAGCAGCCAGGCACTAGCGGGAGGCGCCCCATGGTTCTTC. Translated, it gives CASSQALAGGAPWFF. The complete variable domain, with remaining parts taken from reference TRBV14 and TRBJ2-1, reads EAGVTQFPSHSVIEKGQTVTLRCDPISGHDNLYWYRRVMGKEIKFLLHFVKESKQDESGMPNNRFLAERTGGTYSTLKVQPAELEDSGVYFCASSQALAGGAPWFFGPGTRLTVL.

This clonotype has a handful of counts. For the CDR3, the DNA is TGTGCCAGCAGCTTAGAAACAGGGACCCAGTACTTC. As protein: CASSLETGTQYF. The chain combines TRBV7-2 with TRBJ2-5; possible D gene TRBD1, 5 bases. The CDR3 has 12 amino acids. The germline V gene has CDR1 SGHTA and CDR2 FQGNSA. The germline V and J ends were trimmed by 1 base and 7 bases, with 7 bases remaining between them.

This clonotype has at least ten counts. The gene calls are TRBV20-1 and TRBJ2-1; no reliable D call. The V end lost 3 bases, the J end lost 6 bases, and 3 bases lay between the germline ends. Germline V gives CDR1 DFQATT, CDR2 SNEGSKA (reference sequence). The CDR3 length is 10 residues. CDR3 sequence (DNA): TGCAGTGCTAGGATCAATGAGCAGTTCTTC. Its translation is CSARINEQFF.

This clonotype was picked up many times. CDR3 protein: CASSSYTDTQYF. The DNA for the CDR3 is TGTGCCAGCAGCTCTTACACAGATACGCAGTATTTT. V and J are TRBV7-9 and TRBJ2-3; D unresolved. Germline assignment: CDR1 SEHNR and CDR2 FQNEAQ (reference sequence). Trimming removed 4 bases from V and 2 bases from J, with 4 bases in between. The CDR3 is 12 residues long.

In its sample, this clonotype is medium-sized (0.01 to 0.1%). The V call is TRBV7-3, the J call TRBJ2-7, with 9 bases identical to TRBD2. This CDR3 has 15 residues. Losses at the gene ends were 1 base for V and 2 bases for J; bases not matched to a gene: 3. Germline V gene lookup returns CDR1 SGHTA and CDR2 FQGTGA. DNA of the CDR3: TGTGCCAGCAGCTTAAGAAGACTAGCGGCCTACGAGCAGTACTTC. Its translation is CASSLRRLAAYEQYF.

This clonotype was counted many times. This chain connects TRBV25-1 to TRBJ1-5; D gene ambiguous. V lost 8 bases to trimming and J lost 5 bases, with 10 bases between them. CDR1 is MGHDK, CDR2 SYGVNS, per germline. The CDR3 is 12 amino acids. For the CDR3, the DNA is TGTGCCAGCCCTAACGAACATCAGCCCCAGCATTTT. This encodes CASPNEHQPQHF.

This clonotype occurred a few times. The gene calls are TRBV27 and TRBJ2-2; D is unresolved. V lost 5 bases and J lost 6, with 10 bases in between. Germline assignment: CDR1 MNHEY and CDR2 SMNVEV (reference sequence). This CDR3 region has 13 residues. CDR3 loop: CASSTQEPGELFF. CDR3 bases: TGTGCCAGCAGTACCCAGGAGCCCGGGGAGCTGTTTTTT.

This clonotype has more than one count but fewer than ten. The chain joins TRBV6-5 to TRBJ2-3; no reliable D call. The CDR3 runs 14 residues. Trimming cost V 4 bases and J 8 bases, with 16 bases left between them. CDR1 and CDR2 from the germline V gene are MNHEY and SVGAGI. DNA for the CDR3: TGTGCCAGCAGTTCTCCCGGGTCGCCCGGTACGCAGTATTTT. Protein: CASSSPGSPGTQYF.

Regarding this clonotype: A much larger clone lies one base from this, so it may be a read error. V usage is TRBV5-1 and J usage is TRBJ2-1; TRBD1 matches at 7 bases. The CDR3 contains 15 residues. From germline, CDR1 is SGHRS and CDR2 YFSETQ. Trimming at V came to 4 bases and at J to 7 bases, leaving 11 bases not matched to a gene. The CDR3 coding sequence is TGCGCCAGCAGCCCGGGAAGGGGGCCGCGGAATGAGCAGTTCTTC. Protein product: CASSPGRGPRNEQFF.

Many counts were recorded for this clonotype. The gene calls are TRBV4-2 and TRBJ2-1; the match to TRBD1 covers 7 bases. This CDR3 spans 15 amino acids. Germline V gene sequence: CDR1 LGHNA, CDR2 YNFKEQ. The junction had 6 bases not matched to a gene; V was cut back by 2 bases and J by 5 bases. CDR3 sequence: CASSQNRGDNNEQFF. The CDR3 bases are TGTGCCAGCAGCCAAAACAGGGGAGACAACAATGAGCAGTTCTTC.

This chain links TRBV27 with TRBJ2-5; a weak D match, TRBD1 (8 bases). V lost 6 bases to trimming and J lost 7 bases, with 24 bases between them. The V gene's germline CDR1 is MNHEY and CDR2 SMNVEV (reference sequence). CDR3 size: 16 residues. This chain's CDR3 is CASSHTRGLGRVTQYF. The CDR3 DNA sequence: TGTGCCAGCAGCCACACCAGGGGGCTAGGGAGGGTGACCCAGTACTTC.

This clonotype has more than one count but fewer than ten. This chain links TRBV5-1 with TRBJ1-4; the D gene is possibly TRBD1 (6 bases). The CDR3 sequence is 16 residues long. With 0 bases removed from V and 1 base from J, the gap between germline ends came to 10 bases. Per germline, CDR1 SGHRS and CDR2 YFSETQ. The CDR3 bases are TGCGCCAGCAGCTTGGCGTCAGGGGTAACTAATGAAAAACTGTTTTTT. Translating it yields CASSLASGVTNEKLFF.

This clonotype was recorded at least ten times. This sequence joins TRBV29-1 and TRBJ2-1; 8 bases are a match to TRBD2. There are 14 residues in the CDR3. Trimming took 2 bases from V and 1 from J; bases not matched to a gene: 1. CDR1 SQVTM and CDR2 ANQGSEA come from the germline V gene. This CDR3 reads CSVESGSSYNEQFF. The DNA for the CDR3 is TGCAGCGTTGAAAGCGGGAGTTCCTACAATGAGCAGTTCTTC.

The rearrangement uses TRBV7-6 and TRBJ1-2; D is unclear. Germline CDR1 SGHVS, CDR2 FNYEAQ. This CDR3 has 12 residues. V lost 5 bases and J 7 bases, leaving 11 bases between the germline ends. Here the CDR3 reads CASSMGPGGYTF. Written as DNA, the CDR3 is TGTGCCAGCAGCATGGGCCCAGGTGGCTACACCTTC.

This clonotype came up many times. The CDR3 nucleotides are TGTGCCAGCACGACAGGGGCAAGATGGACTAGCGGACCCTACGAGCAGTACTTC. Its translation is CASTTGARWTSGPYEQYF. The rearrangement links TRBV7-6 to TRBJ2-7; the match to TRBD2 covers 10 bases. Germline CDR1 and CDR2: SGHVS and FNYEAQ. This CDR3 region has 18 residues. V was clipped by 7 bases and J by 2 bases; unmatched bases: 17.

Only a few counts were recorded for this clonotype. The CDR3 protein is CASSYPPEAVTQYF. For the CDR3, the DNA is TGTGCCAGCAGTTACCCTCCGGAAGCGGTGACCCAGTACTTC. The rearrangement joins TRBV6-5 to TRBJ2-5; a weak D match, TRBD2 (5 bases). Trimming pared 2 bases from V and 7 bases from J, leaving 14 bases between. This CDR3 has 14 residues. CDR1 and CDR2 from the germline V gene are MNHEY and SVGAGI.

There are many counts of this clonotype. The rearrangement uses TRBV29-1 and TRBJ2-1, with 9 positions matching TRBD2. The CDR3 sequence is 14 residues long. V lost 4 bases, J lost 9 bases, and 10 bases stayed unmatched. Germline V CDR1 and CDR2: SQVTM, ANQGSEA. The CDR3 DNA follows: TGCAGCGTTGGCGTCATTAGCGGGGGAGGTGAGCAGTTCTTC. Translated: CSVGVISGGGEQFF.

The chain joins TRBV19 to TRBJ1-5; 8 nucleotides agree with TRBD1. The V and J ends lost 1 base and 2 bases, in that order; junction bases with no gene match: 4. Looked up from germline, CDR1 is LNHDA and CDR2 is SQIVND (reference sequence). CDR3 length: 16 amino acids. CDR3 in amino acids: CASSIGGQVRNQPQHF. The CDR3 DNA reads TGTGCCAGTAGTATAGGGGGACAGGTTCGCAATCAGCCCCAGCATTTT.

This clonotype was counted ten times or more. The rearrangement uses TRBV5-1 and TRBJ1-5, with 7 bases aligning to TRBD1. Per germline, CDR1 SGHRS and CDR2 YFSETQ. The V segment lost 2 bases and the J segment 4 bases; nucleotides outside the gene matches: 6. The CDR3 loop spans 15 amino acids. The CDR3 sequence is CASSFSTGPNQPQHF. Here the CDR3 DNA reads TGCGCCAGCAGCTTCTCGACAGGGCCTAATCAGCCCCAGCATTTT.

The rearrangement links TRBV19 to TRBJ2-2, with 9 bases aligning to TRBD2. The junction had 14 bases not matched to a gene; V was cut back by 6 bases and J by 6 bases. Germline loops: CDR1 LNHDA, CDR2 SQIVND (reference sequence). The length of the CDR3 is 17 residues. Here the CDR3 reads CASSSSQGLARAGELFF. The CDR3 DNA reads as TGTGCCAGTAGCTCTAGTCAAGGACTAGCGAGGGCCGGGGAGCTGTTTTTT.

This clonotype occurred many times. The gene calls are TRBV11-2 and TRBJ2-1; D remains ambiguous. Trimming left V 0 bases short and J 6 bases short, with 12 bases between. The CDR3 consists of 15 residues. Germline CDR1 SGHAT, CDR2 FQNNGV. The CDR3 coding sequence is TGTGCCAGCAGCTTAGAACGGCGATGGGGCAATGAGCAGTTCTTC. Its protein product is CASSLERRWGNEQFF.

CDR3 nucleotide sequence: TGCAGCGTCAGACTAGCGGGGGGGAGAACGCAGTATTTT. It specifies CSVRLAGGRTQYF. V usage is TRBV29-1 and J usage is TRBJ2-3; 14 bases map to TRBD2. This CDR3 spans 13 amino acids. CDR1 and CDR2 from the germline V gene are SQVTM and ANQGSEA. Losses at the gene ends were 6 bases for V and 9 bases for J; bases not matched to a gene: 5.

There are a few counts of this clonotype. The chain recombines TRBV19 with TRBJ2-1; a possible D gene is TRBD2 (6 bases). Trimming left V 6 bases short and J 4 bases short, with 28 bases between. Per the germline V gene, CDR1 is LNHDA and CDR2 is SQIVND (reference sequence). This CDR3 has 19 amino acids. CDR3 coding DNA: TGTGCCAGTAGCAATGGGGGTTACGGGGGTAGCGGCAAGTACAATGAGCAGTTCTTC. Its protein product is CASSNGGYGGSGKYNEQFF.

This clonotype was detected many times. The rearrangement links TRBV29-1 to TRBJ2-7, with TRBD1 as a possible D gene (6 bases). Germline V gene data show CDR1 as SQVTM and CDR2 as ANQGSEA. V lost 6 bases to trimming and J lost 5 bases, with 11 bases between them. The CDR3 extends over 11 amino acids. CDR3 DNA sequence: TGCAGCGTGGCGGACAGCCACGAGCAGTACTTC. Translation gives CSVADSHEQYF.

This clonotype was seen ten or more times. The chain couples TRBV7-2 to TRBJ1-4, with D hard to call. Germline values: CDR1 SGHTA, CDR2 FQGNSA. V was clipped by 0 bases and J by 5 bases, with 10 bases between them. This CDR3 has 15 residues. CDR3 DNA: TGTGCCAGCAGCTTAGCGGGAGGGTACAATGAAAAACTGTTTTTT. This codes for CASSLAGGYNEKLFF.

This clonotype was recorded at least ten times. The CDR3 region is CSAREILAISSYEQYF. The DNA of the CDR3 is TGCAGTGCTAGGGAAATCCTAGCGATCAGCTCCTACGAGCAGTACTTC. This chain joins TRBV20-1 and TRBJ2-7; D is perhaps TRBD2 (6 bases). CDR1 is DFQATT and CDR2 is SNEGSKA in the germline V gene (reference sequence). The V gene lost 3 bases and the J gene lost 0 bases, with 18 bases spanning the gap. CDR3 length: 16 amino acids.

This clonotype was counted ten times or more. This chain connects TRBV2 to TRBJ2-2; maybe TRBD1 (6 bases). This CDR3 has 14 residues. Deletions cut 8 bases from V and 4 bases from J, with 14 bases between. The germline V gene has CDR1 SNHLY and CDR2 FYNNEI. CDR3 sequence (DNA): TGTGCCAGCCGCACCGGACAGCTCACCGGGGAGCTGTTTTTT. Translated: CASRTGQLTGELFF. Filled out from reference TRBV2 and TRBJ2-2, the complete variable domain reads EPEVTQTPSHQVTQMGQEVILRCVPISNHLYFYWYRQILGQKVEFLVSFYNNEISEKSEIFDDQFSVERPDGSNFTLKIRSTKLEDSAMYFCASRTGQLTGELFFGEGSRLTVL.

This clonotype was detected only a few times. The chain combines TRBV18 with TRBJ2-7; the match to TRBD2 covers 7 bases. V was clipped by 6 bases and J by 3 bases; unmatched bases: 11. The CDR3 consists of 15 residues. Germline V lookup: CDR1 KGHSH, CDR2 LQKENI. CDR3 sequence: CASSPGASGNYEQYF. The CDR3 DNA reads TGTGCCAGCTCCCCAGGAGCTAGCGGAAACTACGAGCAGTACTTC.

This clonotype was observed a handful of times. This CDR3 reads CASSGDPGANVLTF. The CDR3 DNA follows: TGTGCCAGCAGCGGGGATCCAGGGGCCAACGTCCTGACTTTC. The rearrangement uses TRBV6-2 or TRBV6-3 and TRBJ2-6, with a possible D match to TRBD2 (5 bases). This CDR3 comprises 14 residues. CDR1 and CDR2 from the germline V gene are MNHEY and SVGEGT. Trimming left V 6 bases short and J 4 bases short, with 10 bases between.